This T cell receptor (beta chain) was documented in a study of T cells in localized non-small cell lung cancer. General study results and limits: Median detection of top 100 tumor clones in adjacent lung was around 57 clones. The study sequenced only one region of the tumor. As a result, intratumor heterogeneity could not be excluded and remains possible. Greater blood T cell density accompanied longer overall survival. Uninvolved adjacent lung, not tumor, had the highest T cell clonality.

The CDR3 totals 19 residues. Trimming cost V 0 bases and J 0 bases; bases outside gene matches: 9. Germline V gene data show CDR1 as SGHDT and CDR2 as YYEEEE. Assay: immunoSEQ multiplex PCR; the TCRdb copy retains only in-frame clones and omits some. The table has tens of thousands of clones, approximately 80% seen once. A remark on this clone: What it binds is not known.

The specimen was peripheral blood, collected before any cancer treatment. V is TRBV5-6 and J is TRBJ2-1, with TRBD2 matching 10 bases. The TCR was taken from a female donor at least 60 years old with stage I lung adenocarcinoma. The CDR3 here is CASSLGWLAGARSYNEQFF. The CDR3 coding sequence is TGTGCCAGCAGCTTGGGTTGGCTAGCGGGGGCCCGCTCCTACAATGAGCAGTTCTTC.